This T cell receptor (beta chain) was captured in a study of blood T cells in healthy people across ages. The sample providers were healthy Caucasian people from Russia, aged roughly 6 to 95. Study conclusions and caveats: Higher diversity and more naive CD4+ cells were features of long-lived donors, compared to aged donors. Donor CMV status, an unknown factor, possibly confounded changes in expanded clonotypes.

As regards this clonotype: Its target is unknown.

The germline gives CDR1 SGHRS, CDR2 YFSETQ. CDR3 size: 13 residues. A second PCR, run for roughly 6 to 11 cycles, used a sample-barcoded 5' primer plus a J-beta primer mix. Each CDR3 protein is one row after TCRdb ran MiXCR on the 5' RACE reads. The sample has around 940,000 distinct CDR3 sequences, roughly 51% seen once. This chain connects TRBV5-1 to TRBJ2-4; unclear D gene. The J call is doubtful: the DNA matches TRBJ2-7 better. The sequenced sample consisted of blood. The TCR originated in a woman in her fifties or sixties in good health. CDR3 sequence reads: CASSYDGPGEQYF. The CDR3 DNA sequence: TGCGCCAGCAGCTACGACGGACCGGGCGAGCAGTACTTC.